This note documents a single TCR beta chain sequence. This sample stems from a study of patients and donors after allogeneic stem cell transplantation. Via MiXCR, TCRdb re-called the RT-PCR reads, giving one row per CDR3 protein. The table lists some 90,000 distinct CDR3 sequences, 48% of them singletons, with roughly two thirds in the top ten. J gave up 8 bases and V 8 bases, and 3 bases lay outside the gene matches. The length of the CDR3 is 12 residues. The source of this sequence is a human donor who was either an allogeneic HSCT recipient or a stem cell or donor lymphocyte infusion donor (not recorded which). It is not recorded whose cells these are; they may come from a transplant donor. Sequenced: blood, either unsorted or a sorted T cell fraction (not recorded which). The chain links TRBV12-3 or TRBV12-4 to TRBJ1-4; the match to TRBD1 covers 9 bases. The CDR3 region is CASGQGREKLFF. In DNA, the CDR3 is TGTGCCAGCGGACAGGGGCGGGAAAAACTGTTTTTT.